Reported below is one T cell receptor beta chain. Its matching antigen is unknown. This sample stems from a study of identical twins. Study conclusions and caveats: Memory repertoires lacked the insertion deficit that abundant cord blood beta clonotypes showed. Conclusions were based on cross-sectional statistical analysis, without following the same donors.

The CDR3 has 14 amino acids. Losses at the gene ends were 6 bases for V and 4 bases for J; bases not matched to a gene: 6. Germline lookup yields CDR1 SEHNR and CDR2 FQNEAQ (reference sequence). TCRdb reanalysed the 5' RACE reads using MiXCR and keeps one entry per CDR3 protein. The sample lists 400,000 to 550,000 distinct CDR3 sequences; 20% to 30% were seen once. These same records also appear under a second study, on T cells expressing NK-cell markers. Turning to that study: Sorted T-cell subsets CD3+CD56+NKG2C+, CD3+CD56+NKG2C- and CD3+CD56-NKG2C+ were TCR beta-sequenced. Of the CD8+ T cells in about 6 donors, about 1.0-8% belonged to dominant NKG2C+ clonotypes.

Sequencing input: CD4+ T cells sorted from blood. This sequence joins TRBV7-9 and TRBJ1-2; 9 bases are shared with TRBD1. The TCR was taken from a woman aged 18 to 35 in good health. The CDR3 nucleotides are TGTGCCAGCAGTCGACAGGGGGTAGCCTATGGCTACACCTTC. This sequence encodes CASSRQGVAYGYTF.